These T cell receptor beta chains were read from a single sample in a study of identical twins. TCRdb itself ran the 5' RACE reads through MiXCR, one entry per CDR3 protein. The top ten hold under 2% of the sample, which has hundreds of thousands of distinct CDR3 sequences, around 6.1% seen once. The material sequenced was naive T cells sorted from blood. Receptor source: a man in his late teens or twenties in good health. Both conserved end residues are part of each CDR3. The D gene is left open where the match is weak. The size of a clone is reported for some rows only, either as once, few or many, or as a class for expanded clones.

CDR3 DNA: TGCGCCAGCAGCTTCTCACTAGCGGGACCTTACAATGAGCAGTTCTTC
CDR3 protein: CASSFSLAGPYNEQFF
V gene: TRBV5-1
J gene: TRBJ2-1
D gene: TRBD2
clone size: many

CDR3 DNA: TGCAGTGCTAGCCGGCCCCGGGACAGCCCTGAAAAACTGTTTTTT
CDR3 protein: CSASRPRDSPEKLFF
V gene: TRBV20-1
J gene: TRBJ1-4
D gene: TRBD1
clone size: -

CDR3 DNA: TGTGCCAGCAGCTCCCGGACTAGCGGGAGTCTCTACGAGCAGTACTTC
CDR3 protein: CASSSRTSGSLYEQYF
V gene: TRBV7-2
J gene: TRBJ2-7
D gene: TRBD2
clone size: few

CDR3 DNA: TGTGCCAGCAGCTTCACAGGACAGCAGTACTTC
CDR3 protein: CASSFTGQQYF
V gene: TRBV7-9
J gene: TRBJ2-7
D gene: -
clone size: -

CDR3 DNA: TGTGCCAGCAGGGGGACAGGGGGGAACACCGGGGAGCTGTTTTTT
CDR3 protein: CASRGTGGNTGELFF
V gene: TRBV5-6
J gene: TRBJ2-2
D gene: TRBD1
clone size: many

CDR3 DNA: TGCAGTGCTAGACTAGGACAGGGAGGGCATCAGCCCCAGCATTTT
CDR3 protein: CSARLGQGGHQPQHF
V gene: TRBV20-1
J gene: TRBJ1-5
D gene: TRBD1
clone size: many

CDR3 DNA: TGTGCCAGCAGCCAAGTCACAGGGGGCGATCAGCCCCAGCATTTT
CDR3 protein: CASSQVTGGDQPQHF
V gene: TRBV16
J gene: TRBJ1-5
D gene: TRBD1
clone size: few

CDR3 DNA: TGTGCCAGCAGCCCCGACAGTGGGTGGACCCAGTACTTC
CDR3 protein: CASSPDSGWTQYF
V gene: TRBV6-1
J gene: TRBJ2-5
D gene: -
clone size: few

CDR3 DNA: TGCAGCGTTGAGGGCGCCTACAATGAGCAGTTCTTC
CDR3 protein: CSVEGAYNEQFF
V gene: TRBV29-1
J gene: TRBJ2-1
D gene: -
clone size: many

CDR3 DNA: TGCAGTGCTAGAGATGGGGTGGGGACTATTTACAATGAGCAGTTCTTC
CDR3 protein: CSARDGVGTIYNEQFF
V gene: TRBV20-1
J gene: TRBJ2-1
D gene: TRBD2
clone size: many

CDR3 DNA: TGTGCCAGCAGCTTAGCGCTACTAGCGGGGACCTACGAGCAGTACTTC
CDR3 protein: CASSLALLAGTYEQYF
V gene: TRBV7-9
J gene: TRBJ2-7
D gene: TRBD2
clone size: few

CDR3 DNA: TGCAGCGTGGTAGAAGATACCGGGGAGCTGTTTTTT
CDR3 protein: CSVVEDTGELFF
V gene: TRBV29-1
J gene: TRBJ2-2
D gene: -
clone size: many

CDR3 DNA: TGCAGTGCTCCCGACACGTTTAACTATGGCTACACCTTC
CDR3 protein: CSAPDTFNYGYTF
V gene: TRBV20-1
J gene: TRBJ1-2
D gene: -
clone size: many

CDR3 DNA: TGTGCCAGCAACCCGCTGAGGGGTCCCTACGAGCAGTACTTC
CDR3 protein: CASNPLRGPYEQYF
V gene: TRBV27
J gene: TRBJ2-7
D gene: -
clone size: many

CDR3 DNA: TGTGCCAGCAGCGACAGGGTCGTTAACACTGAAGCTTTCTTT
CDR3 protein: CASSDRVVNTEAFF
V gene: TRBV28
J gene: TRBJ1-1
D gene: TRBD1
clone size: many

CDR3 DNA: TGTGCCAGCAGAGCTGGACCGGGGAAAGATGAGACTAATGAAAAACTGTTTTTT
CDR3 protein: CASRAGPGKDETNEKLFF
V gene: TRBV7-8
J gene: TRBJ1-4
D gene: -
clone size: -

CDR3 DNA: TGCAGCGTTGAAACGCGTTTCACAGATACGCAGTATTTT
CDR3 protein: CSVETRFTDTQYF
V gene: TRBV29-1
J gene: TRBJ2-3
D gene: -
clone size: many

CDR3 DNA: TGTGCCAGCAGCTTAATCAATGAGCAGTTCTTC
CDR3 protein: CASSLINEQFF
V gene: TRBV12-3/TRBV12-4
J gene: TRBJ2-1
D gene: -
clone size: many

CDR3 DNA: TGTGCCAGCAGCCCTGTCGTCGCAGATACGCAGTATTTT
CDR3 protein: CASSPVVADTQYF
V gene: TRBV2
J gene: TRBJ2-3
D gene: -
clone size: many

CDR3 DNA: TGCAGTGCTAACCACGGACAGCTTGCCCAAGAGACCCAGTACTTC
CDR3 protein: CSANHGQLAQETQYF
V gene: TRBV20-1
J gene: TRBJ2-5
D gene: -
clone size: many

CDR3 DNA: TGTGCCAGCTCGGGGACAGGGGAGCTCGAGCAGTACTTC
CDR3 protein: CASSGTGELEQYF
V gene: TRBV18
J gene: TRBJ2-7
D gene: TRBD1
clone size: once

CDR3 DNA: TGTGCCAGCAGTTTTCGGGAGGGATCCTACGAGCAGTACTTC
CDR3 protein: CASSFREGSYEQYF
V gene: TRBV27
J gene: TRBJ2-7
D gene: TRBD2
clone size: many

CDR3 DNA: TGTGCCAGCAGTTACGCACTAGCGGGCCATACGCAGTATTTT
CDR3 protein: CASSYALAGHTQYF
V gene: TRBV6-5
J gene: TRBJ2-3
D gene: TRBD2
clone size: many

CDR3 DNA: TGTGCCAGCGGTGGTTTTGGGCAGCCCCAGCATTTT
CDR3 protein: CASGGFGQPQHF
V gene: TRBV27
J gene: TRBJ1-5
D gene: -
clone size: many

CDR3 DNA: TGTGCCAGCAGTTTACCGCCGGCAGGGCCGCAGTTCTTC
CDR3 protein: CASSLPPAGPQFF
V gene: TRBV27
J gene: TRBJ2-1
D gene: -
clone size: many

CDR3 DNA: TGCGCCAGCCGCCCCGTCGGGGGTGCGGGTTCACCCCTCCACTTT
CDR3 protein: CASRPVGGAGSPLHF
V gene: TRBV4-1
J gene: TRBJ1-6
D gene: -
clone size: many

CDR3 DNA: TGTGCCAGCAGTTACTCCGAGTTCCAAGAGACCCAGTACTTC
CDR3 protein: CASSYSEFQETQYF
V gene: TRBV6-5
J gene: TRBJ2-5
D gene: -
clone size: many

CDR3 DNA: TGTGCCAGCAGTGAGGGCGACACTGAAGCTTTCTTT
CDR3 protein: CASSEGDTEAFF
V gene: TRBV12-3/TRBV12-4
J gene: TRBJ1-1
D gene: -
clone size: few

CDR3 DNA: TGTGCCAGCAGTTTAGCCAGGGGTTATGAAAAACTGTTTTTT
CDR3 protein: CASSLARGYEKLFF
V gene: TRBV27
J gene: TRBJ1-4
D gene: -
clone size: many

CDR3 DNA: TGTGCCAGCAGCTTTAAGCGGGAGTCAGCTGAGCAGTTCTTC
CDR3 protein: CASSFKRESAEQFF
V gene: TRBV11-3
J gene: TRBJ2-1
D gene: TRBD2
clone size: many

CDR3 DNA: TGTGCCAGCAGCTTAGCCCTCCCCCCCGCGGGAGCCGGCACAGATACGCAGTATTTT
CDR3 protein: CASSLALPPAGAGTDTQYF
V gene: TRBV7-2
J gene: TRBJ2-3
D gene: TRBD2
clone size: -

CDR3 DNA: TGCGCCAGCAGCTTGGATGCTAGCGGGGCCAATGAGCAGTTCTTC
CDR3 protein: CASSLDASGANEQFF
V gene: TRBV5-1
J gene: TRBJ2-1
D gene: TRBD2
clone size: many

CDR3 DNA: TGCAGTGCTAGAACCGGGGCGGGAGGGTCCTACGAGCAGTACTTC
CDR3 protein: CSARTGAGGSYEQYF
V gene: TRBV20-1
J gene: TRBJ2-7
D gene: TRBD2
clone size: many

CDR3 DNA: TGTGCCAGCAGCCCCTTTTGGGGGAGGGCCTCCTACAATGAGCAGTTCTTC
CDR3 protein: CASSPFWGRASYNEQFF
V gene: TRBV7-3
J gene: TRBJ2-1
D gene: TRBD2
clone size: -

CDR3 DNA: TGTGCCAGCAGCTTAGAGAGTCTGAGCTCCTACAATGAGCAGTTCTTC
CDR3 protein: CASSLESLSSYNEQFF
V gene: TRBV7-2
J gene: TRBJ2-1
D gene: -
clone size: many

CDR3 DNA: TGTGCCAGCAGGACAGGGGGCGTCAGTAGCAATCAGCCCCAGCATTTT
CDR3 protein: CASRTGGVSSNQPQHF
V gene: TRBV12-3/TRBV12-4
J gene: TRBJ1-5
D gene: TRBD1
clone size: many

CDR3 DNA: TGTGCCAGCAGCTTAGGCGGACAGGGGGCCTATGAGCAGTTCTTC
CDR3 protein: CASSLGGQGAYEQFF
V gene: TRBV7-9
J gene: TRBJ2-1
D gene: TRBD1
clone size: many

CDR3 DNA: TGCAGTGCTACCCGCCAGGGGACAGTCGCAGGAAACACCATATATTTT
CDR3 protein: CSATRQGTVAGNTIYF
V gene: TRBV20-1
J gene: TRBJ1-3
D gene: TRBD1
clone size: -

CDR3 DNA: TGTGCCAGCAGGCAGGCCCCTAGGGGCCAAGAGACCCAGTACTTC
CDR3 protein: CASRQAPRGQETQYF
V gene: TRBV6-1
J gene: TRBJ2-5
D gene: -
clone size: -

CDR3 DNA: TGTGCCACCAGTGATTTCCGTTTTTATGGCTACACCTTC
CDR3 protein: CATSDFRFYGYTF
V gene: TRBV24-1
J gene: TRBJ1-2
D gene: -
clone size: -

CDR3 DNA: TGCGCCAGCAGCCTTTCTGTGGCGGGCAATCAGCCCCAGCATTTT
CDR3 protein: CASSLSVAGNQPQHF
V gene: TRBV4-1
J gene: TRBJ1-5
D gene: -
clone size: few

CDR3 DNA: TGCGCCAGCAGTGTCCTAGAGATCAATGAGCAGTTCTTC
CDR3 protein: CASSVLEINEQFF
V gene: TRBV5-1
J gene: TRBJ2-1
D gene: -
clone size: few

CDR3 DNA: TGTGCCACCAGTGATTTGCGGTCCGGGACGACAGATACGCAGTATTTT
CDR3 protein: CATSDLRSGTTDTQYF
V gene: TRBV24-1
J gene: TRBJ2-3
D gene: -
clone size: few

CDR3 DNA: TGTGCCAGCAGTTCCAACACAGGATACTCTGGAAACACCATATATTTT
CDR3 protein: CASSSNTGYSGNTIYF
V gene: TRBV6-2/TRBV6-3
J gene: TRBJ1-3
D gene: -
clone size: -

CDR3 DNA: TGTGCCAGCAGCCACCTAGACGGTAGCAATCAGCCCCAGCATTTT
CDR3 protein: CASSHLDGSNQPQHF
V gene: TRBV27
J gene: TRBJ1-5
D gene: -
clone size: many

CDR3 DNA: TGTGCCAGCAGCTCCAGCGGGAGGGCCGCGGATACGCAGTATTTT
CDR3 protein: CASSSSGRAADTQYF
V gene: TRBV12-3/TRBV12-4
J gene: TRBJ2-3
D gene: TRBD2
clone size: few

CDR3 DNA: TGCAGTGCTTACGACGCCATGAGGGCCTACAATGAGCAGTTCTTC
CDR3 protein: CSAYDAMRAYNEQFF
V gene: TRBV20-1
J gene: TRBJ2-1
D gene: -
clone size: many

CDR3 DNA: TGCGCCAGCAGCCAGGACGCCGCAGGGGTTTGGGCAGATACGCAGTATTTT
CDR3 protein: CASSQDAAGVWADTQYF
V gene: TRBV4-1
J gene: TRBJ2-3
D gene: -
clone size: -

CDR3 DNA: TGTGCCTGGAGTCCGGACGGCAATCAGCCCCAGCATTTT
CDR3 protein: CAWSPDGNQPQHF
V gene: TRBV30
J gene: TRBJ1-5
D gene: -
clone size: few

CDR3 DNA: TGCAGTGCTCATATAGCGGGAGGGAGTGTAGATACGCAGTATTTT
CDR3 protein: CSAHIAGGSVDTQYF
V gene: TRBV20-1
J gene: TRBJ2-3
D gene: TRBD2
clone size: many

CDR3 DNA: TGCGCCAGCAGCGGAGGACAGGGGGGATCGTCACCCCTCCACTTT
CDR3 protein: CASSGGQGGSSPLHF
V gene: TRBV5-1
J gene: TRBJ1-6
D gene: TRBD1
clone size: few

CDR3 DNA: TGTGCCAGCAGTCATAGACTAGCGGGAAGCTCCTACAATGAGCAGTTCTTC
CDR3 protein: CASSHRLAGSSYNEQFF
V gene: TRBV28
J gene: TRBJ2-1
D gene: TRBD2
clone size: few

CDR3 DNA: TGTGCCAGTAGTATCCGGACGTCAACTAATGAAAAACTGTTTTTT
CDR3 protein: CASSIRTSTNEKLFF
V gene: TRBV19
J gene: TRBJ1-4
D gene: -
clone size: few

CDR3 DNA: TGTGCCACCAGCAGAGATCTCGACAGGGACGGAAACATTCAGTACTTC
CDR3 protein: CATSRDLDRDGNIQYF
V gene: TRBV15
J gene: TRBJ2-4
D gene: TRBD1
clone size: many